This TCR beta chain came from a study of radiation and T cells in renal cell carcinoma. As for the study in general: Nephrectomy followed 15 Gy stereotactic body radiation by 4 weeks.

Libraries were prepared by immunoSEQ multiplex PCR; TCRdb keeps only in-frame clonotypes and omits some of them. Of approximately 150,000 clones detected, 75% to 90% appear once; the ten largest clones hold around 25%. From germline, CDR1 is GTSNPN and CDR2 SVGIG (reference sequence). V dropped 4 bases and J dropped 2 bases, with 12 bases sitting between them. This CDR3 spans 14 amino acids. Time point reported: baseline pretreatment blood. Indicated treatment: 15 Gy SBRT to primary tumor, nephrectomy 4 weeks later. The tumor was a clear cell renal cell carcinoma. The receptor's source is a woman aged 45 to 65 with renal cell carcinoma. V is TRBV30 and J is TRBJ1-5; a possible D gene is TRBD1 (5 bases). The source material was blood, sampled from a patient whose treatment included radiotherapy and nephrectomy. The CDR3: CAWTRDGRNQPQHF. The CDR3 DNA reads as TGTGCCTGGACCCGGGACGGACGCAATCAGCCCCAGCATTTT.